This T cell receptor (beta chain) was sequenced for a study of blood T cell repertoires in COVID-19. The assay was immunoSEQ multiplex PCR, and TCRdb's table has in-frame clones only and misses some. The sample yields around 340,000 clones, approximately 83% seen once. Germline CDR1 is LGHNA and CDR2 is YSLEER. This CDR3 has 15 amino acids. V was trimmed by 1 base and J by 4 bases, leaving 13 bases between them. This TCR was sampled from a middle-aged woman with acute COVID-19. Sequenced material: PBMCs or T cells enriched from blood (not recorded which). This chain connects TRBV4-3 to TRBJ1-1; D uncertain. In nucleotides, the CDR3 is TGCGCCAGCAGCCAAGTTGAGGGTATCGGCACTGAAGCTTTCTTT. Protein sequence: CASSQVEGIGTEAFF.